A single sample is the source of the 26 T cell receptor beta chains below, sequenced in a study of beta chain features in type 1 diabetes. Antigens of these TCRs are unknown. Study results and caveats: Shortening that was moderate but significant affected the TCRB CDR3s of Type 1 diabetes patients in all four CD4+ subsets.

Reverse transcribing all isolated RNA meant expressed TCRB transcripts were sequenced. Libraries were prepared by immunoSEQ multiplex PCR; TCRdb keeps only in-frame clonotypes and omits some of them. The repertoire holds about 360,000 clones, with 10% to 15% as singletons. The sequencing input was naive CD4+ T cells from blood. These receptors originate from a woman aged 18 to 35 with type 1 diabetes.

A few counts support this clone. The chain joins TRBV1 to TRBJ2-7; the table's TRBD1 call for D was not verified on the DNA. TRBV1 is annotated as a pseudogene. This CDR3 region has 14 residues. This chain's CDR3 is CTSSRGTGSYEQYF. Written as DNA, the CDR3 is TGCACCAGCAGCCGAGGAACAGGCTCGTACGAGCAGTACTTC.

The chain combines TRBV18 with TRBJ1-5; perhaps TRBD1 as D (6 bases). The CDR3 contains 13 residues. V was cut by 3 bases and J by 11 bases, with 14 bases left in between. Germline assignment: CDR1 KGHSH and CDR2 LQKENI. The CDR3 nucleotides are TGTGCCAGCTCACCGACAGGTGGGAAGACCCAGCATTTT. Its protein product is CASSPTGGKTQHF.

This chain links TRBV7-2 with TRBJ2-3, with a possible D match to TRBD2 (6 bases). Germline-derived CDR1 and CDR2 are SGHTA and FQGNSA. V was trimmed by 1 base and J by 3 bases, leaving 11 bases between them. This CDR3 comprises 15 residues. The CDR3 spells CASSLGYGGTDTQYF. The CDR3 region has the DNA TGTGCCAGCAGCTTAGGCTACGGGGGTACAGATACGCAGTATTTT.

V usage is TRBV29-1 and J usage is TRBJ1-2; D is uncertain. Germline CDR1 reads SQVTM; CDR2 reads ANQGSEA. This CDR3 region has 11 residues. Trimming pared 3 bases from V and 8 bases from J, leaving 10 bases between. The CDR3 DNA sequence: TGCAGCGTTGAGGGCGCAACCGGCTACACCTTC. Amino acids: CSVEGATGYTF.

This clone was observed a handful of times. The CDR3 bases are TGTGCCAGCAGCCTCAGGGCCGAGGCCGAGCAGTACTTC. It specifies CASSLRAEAEQYF. V and J are TRBV7-6 and TRBJ2-7; TRBD1 is a possible D gene (5 bases). The CDR3 spans 13 residues. Germline loops: CDR1 SGHVS, CDR2 FNYEAQ. V gave up 5 bases and J gave up 6 bases, with 14 bases separating them.

The chain carries TRBV25-1 and TRBJ1-2; D uncertain. The V end was cut by 2 bases, the J end by 8 bases, with 3 bases between. The length of the CDR3 is 10 residues. Germline V gene sequence: CDR1 MGHDK, CDR2 SYGVNS. The DNA for the CDR3 is TGTGCCAGCAGTGAAGAGGGCTACACCTTC. Its translation: CASSEEGYTF.

This clone showed up just a few times. The chain joins TRBV7-8 to TRBJ1-3; perhaps TRBD1 as D (5 bases). The ends were cut back, 5 bases at V and 0 bases at J, with 11 bases in the middle. The CDR3 consists of 15 residues. CDR1 is SGHVS and CDR2 is FQNEAQ in the germline V gene. CDR3 protein: CASSPQVLSGNTIYF. DNA for the CDR3: TGTGCCAGCAGCCCACAGGTTCTCTCTGGAAACACCATATATTTT.

This clone was seen a few times. The V and J genes are TRBV12-5 and TRBJ2-1, with a tentative D call TRBD2 (5 bases). Trimming removed 1 base from V and 8 bases from J, with 9 bases in between. Germline V gene sequence: CDR1 LGHNT, CDR2 FRNRAP. The CDR3 runs to 13 residues. The CDR3 nucleotides read TGTGCTAGTGGTTTGGCTAGCCCCCATGAGCAGTTCTTC. It yields the protein CASGLASPHEQFF.

The genes are TRBV11-2 and TRBJ2-5; D perhaps matches TRBD2 (6 bases). CDR1 is SGHAT and CDR2 is FQNNGV in the germline V gene. The CDR3 totals 14 residues. The V and J ends lost 5 bases and 4 bases respectively, with 14 bases between them. Here the CDR3 reads CASSPGMGGETQYF. In DNA form, the CDR3 reads TGTGCCAGCAGCCCCGGCATGGGAGGAGAGACCCAGTACTTC.

This clone was counted only a few times. The V and J genes are TRBV29-1 and TRBJ2-3; the D gene is possibly TRBD2 (5 bases). This CDR3 has 13 amino acids. Germline loops: CDR1 SQVTM, CDR2 ANQGSEA. V lost 6 bases, J lost 4 bases, and 14 bases lay in between. The DNA of the CDR3 is TGCAGCGTGCGTGCGGACGGGGCAGATACGCAGTATTTT. The encoded protein is CSVRADGADTQYF.

This clone appeared a few times. CDR3 sequence (DNA): TGTGCCAGCAGCTTCTCGTACGAGCAGTACTTC. This translates into CASSFSYEQYF. The chain carries TRBV7-9 and TRBJ2-7; D unclear. The CDR3 is made up of 11 amino acids. V was shortened by 3 bases and J by 4 bases, with 4 bases between the two germline ends. From germline, CDR1 is SEHNR and CDR2 FQNEAQ (reference sequence).

This clone was seen a few times. The chain uses TRBV4-2 and TRBJ1-1; 8 nucleotides line up with TRBD1. V lost 6 bases to trimming and J lost 4 bases; unmatched junction nucleotides: 10. Germline values: CDR1 LGHNA, CDR2 YNFKEQ. This CDR3 is built from 15 residues. The CDR3 nucleotides read TGTGCCAGCAGTCACCCGACGGGACAGGTCACTGAAGCTTTCTTT. Protein: CASSHPTGQVTEAFF.

V and J are TRBV9 and TRBJ1-4; 7 bases map to TRBD1. The length of the CDR3 is 14 residues. Germline V gene data show CDR1 as SGDLS and CDR2 as YYNGEE. V shed 3 bases and J 6 bases; nucleotides not matched to a gene: 5. Here the CDR3 DNA reads TGTGCCAGCAGCGGAGGGGGCGTTTATGAAAAACTGTTTTTT. Protein product: CASSGGGVYEKLFF.

The chain joins TRBV6-5 to TRBJ1-4; the D is unclear. This CDR3 has 13 residues. The germline V and J ends were trimmed by 2 bases and 11 bases, with 12 bases remaining between them. The germline V gene encodes CDR1 MNHEY and CDR2 SVGAGI. DNA of the CDR3: TGTGCCAGCAGTTACACAAGTCCCGGGAAACTGTTTTTT. Amino acids: CASSYTSPGKLFF.

In its sample, this clone was seen a few times. The rearrangement links TRBV7-2 to TRBJ1-2; 7 nucleotides align to TRBD1. The V gene end was trimmed by 5 bases and the J gene end by 4 bases; junction bases not matched to a gene: 13. Germline CDR1 SGHTA, CDR2 FQGNSA. CDR3 length: 16 residues. This chain's CDR3 is CASSLTGTEIFYGYTF. CDR3 bases: TGTGCCAGCAGCCTTACCGGGACAGAAATCTTCTATGGCTACACCTTC.

This clone was observed a few times. The CDR3 protein is CASSSPGTSGRTYNEQFF. For the CDR3, the DNA is TGTGCCAGCAGCTCACCCGGGACTAGCGGGAGAACCTACAATGAGCAGTTCTTC. V and J are TRBV7-2 and TRBJ2-1, with 14 bases identical to TRBD2. With 4 bases clipped from V and 2 bases from J, the junction kept 7 bases outside the gene matches. CDR3 length: 18 residues. Germline V gene data show CDR1 as SGHTA and CDR2 as FQGNSA.

This chain uses TRBV2 with TRBJ2-7, with D maybe TRBD1 (8 bases). Trimming stripped 6 bases from V and 5 bases from J, with 23 bases between. Germline CDR1 is SNHLY and CDR2 is FYNNEI. CDR3 length: 16 amino acids. The CDR3 nucleotides are TGTGCCAGCAGCGCTGTCGAGGACAGGGAGGGCAACGAGCAGTACTTC. Translation gives CASSAVEDREGNEQYF.

The chain uses TRBV30 and TRBJ1-2; 8 bases are shared with TRBD1. This CDR3 is built from 13 residues. Germline V CDR1 and CDR2: GTSNPN, SVGIG (reference sequence). Trimming removed 2 bases from V and 8 bases from J; junction bases left unmatched: 7. The CDR3 is CAWSSGGGGGYTF. The CDR3 DNA follows: TGTGCCTGGAGTTCAGGGGGCGGAGGAGGCTACACCTTC.

V usage is TRBV2 and J usage is TRBJ2-5; D unresolved. The germline CDR1 and CDR2 sequences are SNHLY and FYNNEI. This CDR3 contains 14 residues. The ends were cut back, 7 bases at V and 1 base at J, with 13 bases in the middle. CDR3 nucleotide sequence: TGTGCCAGCACCACCTACGTCGTCCAAGAGACCCAGTACTTC. This encodes CASTTYVVQETQYF. Looking up the rest from reference TRBV2 and TRBJ2-5 gives the full variable domain: EPEVTQTPSHQVTQMGQEVILRCVPISNHLYFYWYRQILGQKVEFLVSFYNNEISEKSEIFDDQFSVERPDGSNFTLKIRSTKLEDSAMYFCASTTYVVQETQYFGPGTRLLVL.

In this sample, this clone turned up a few times. V is TRBV28 and J is TRBJ2-7, with D possibly matching TRBD2 (6 bases). The CDR3 is 14 amino acids. The V gene lost 7 bases and the J gene lost 4 bases, with 17 bases spanning the gap. Looked up from germline, CDR1 is MDHEN and CDR2 is SYDVKM. The CDR3 reads CASTLGLLGYEQYF. The CDR3, as DNA: TGTGCCAGCACCCTGGGACTCCTCGGTTACGAGCAGTACTTC.

This clone was counted between two and nine times. The chain links TRBV28 to TRBJ2-7; the D is unclear. Trimming stripped 5 bases from V and 2 bases from J, with 7 bases between. The CDR3 is 12 amino acids. Germline CDR1 and CDR2: MDHEN and SYDVKM. The CDR3 DNA follows: TGTGCCAGCAGTAGCGTTACCTACGAGCAGTACTTC. Amino acids: CASSSVTYEQYF.

Only a few counts were recorded for this clone. The J gene is TRBJ2-3, the V gene TRBV6-6; maybe TRBD1 (6 bases). CDR3 size: 14 residues. Per germline, CDR1 MNHNY and CDR2 SVGAGI (reference sequence). Trimming cost V 7 bases and J 7 bases, with 18 bases left between them. The CDR3, as DNA: TGTGCCAGCACCCCAGGGGATAGTGTATATACGCAGTATTTT. Its protein product is CASTPGDSVYTQYF.

The V gene is TRBV6-6, the J gene TRBJ1-1, with D unclear. V shed 2 bases and J shed 4 bases, with 14 bases lying between them. The CDR3 totals 15 residues. In germline, CDR1 is MNHNY, CDR2 SVGAGI (reference sequence). CDR3 in amino acids: CASSYTPRRGTEAFF. CDR3 sequence (DNA): TGTGCCAGCAGTTACACCCCCCGACGGGGCACTGAAGCTTTCTTT.

The V gene is TRBV18, the J gene TRBJ1-1; D gene ambiguous. Germline values: CDR1 KGHSH, CDR2 LQKENI. This CDR3 comprises 14 residues. Trimming removed 6 bases at V and 0 bases at J, with 11 bases between. CDR3 sequence reads: CASSREGMNTEAFF. In DNA, the CDR3 is TGTGCCAGCTCTCGGGAGGGTATGAACACTGAAGCTTTCTTT. Complete variable domain (other parts from reference TRBV18 and TRBJ1-1): NAGVMQNPRHLVRRRGQEARLRCSPMKGHSHVYWYRQLPEEGLKFMVYLQKENIIDESGMPKERFSAEFPKEGPSILRIQQVVRGDSAAYFCASSREGMNTEAFFGQGTRLTVV.

The DNA of the CDR3 is TGTGCCAGCAGCCTACCCGTTGGAAACACCATATATTTT. Its protein product is CASSLPVGNTIYF. The chain is built from TRBV11-2 and TRBJ1-3; D is uncertain. V shed 5 bases and J shed 3 bases, with 8 bases lying between them. The CDR3 loop spans 13 amino acids. Germline assignment: CDR1 SGHAT and CDR2 FQNNGV. The variable domain in full, completed from reference TRBV11-2 and TRBJ1-3, reads EAGVAQSPRYKIIEKRQSVAFWCNPISGHATLYWYQQILGQGPKLLIQFQNNGVVDDSQLPKDRFSAERLKGVDSTLKIQPAKLEDSAVYLCASSLPVGNTIYFGEGSWLTVV.

CDR3 bases: TGTGCCACCAGCAGAGGGGGACTAGCGGGAGTATACGAGCAGTACTTC. Translation: CATSRGGLAGVYEQYF. This chain connects TRBV15 to TRBJ2-7, with 14 bases identical to TRBD2. Germline CDR1 LNHNV, CDR2 YYDKDF (reference sequence). The length of the CDR3 is 16 residues. V lost 1 base to trimming and J lost 4 bases; unmatched junction nucleotides: 3.